This TCR beta chain was captured by sequencing in a study of T cells in women clearing cervical HPV infection. Remarks on this clone: The read gets to within 3 residues of the CDR3 end, and the germline J gene fills in the rest.

Looked up from germline, CDR1 is DFQATT and CDR2 is SNEGSKA (reference sequence). V dropped 0 bases and J dropped 3 bases, with 17 bases sitting between them. The CDR3 runs 16 residues. Assay: immunoSEQ multiplex PCR; the TCRdb copy retains only in-frame clones and omits some. This sample carries approximately 35,000 clones, with less than 8.5% going to the ten biggest clones. What was sequenced was blood buffy coat. The genes are TRBV20-1 and TRBJ1-1; D might be TRBD1 (5 bases). The TCR sequence derives from a woman between 18 and 70 years old with a cervical HPV16 infection that either progressed to CIN3+ or cleared (not recorded which). Here the CDR3 reads CSARDPYQGGDTEAFF. The sequenced part of the CDR3 DNA is TGCAGTGCTAGAGATCCCTATCAGGGAGGGGACACTGAA.